Following are 19 T cell receptor beta chains from one sample sequenced in a study of yellow fever vaccine responses in identical twins. TCRdb ran MiXCR on the RT-PCR reads and lists one entry per CDR3 protein. Of some 9,900 distinct CDR3 sequences listed, approximately 87% are singletons. The sample in question was T cells from blood (PBMCs), unsorted or a sorted subset (not recorded which), obtained before or after yellow fever vaccination (not recorded which). The origin of the receptors is a woman younger than 30 who received the yellow fever vaccine.

The rearrangement links TRBV11-2 to TRBJ2-4; D not resolved. The V gene lost 0 bases and the J gene lost 6 bases, with 9 bases spanning the gap. Germline V gene lookup returns CDR1 SGHAT and CDR2 FQNNGV. There are 14 residues in the CDR3. CDR3 residues: CASSLERHRNIQYF. The CDR3 DNA reads as TGTGCCAGCAGCTTAGAAAGGCATCGAAACATTCAGTACTTC.

This sequence joins TRBV11-1 and TRBJ2-3; D may be TRBD1 (5 bases). Germline CDR1 SGHAT, CDR2 FQDESV (reference sequence). The CDR3 has 14 amino acids. V was trimmed by 5 bases and J by 10 bases, leaving 19 bases between them. CDR3 loop: CASSPFLDNRAQYF. The DNA for the CDR3 is TGTGCCAGCAGCCCCTTTTTGGACAATAGGGCGCAGTATTTT.

This chain links TRBV20-1 with TRBJ1-5; D is undetermined. With 1 base removed from V and 5 bases from J, the gap between germline ends came to 6 bases. This CDR3 spans 12 amino acids. Germline CDR1 DFQATT, CDR2 SNEGSKA (reference sequence). This CDR3 is CSARARDQPQHF. In DNA form, the CDR3 reads TGCAGTGCTAGAGCTAGGGATCAGCCCCAGCATTTT.

The V and J genes are TRBV29-1 and TRBJ2-1; TRBD2 matches at 8 bases. The CDR3 is 17 amino acids. The V gene's germline CDR1 is SQVTM and CDR2 ANQGSEA. Trimming removed 3 bases from V and 6 bases from J; junction bases left unmatched: 16. In DNA form, the CDR3 reads TGCAGCGTTGAGAGGGGACTGCTAGCGGGTTTAGGCAATGAGCAGTTCTTC. Encoded protein: CSVERGLLAGLGNEQFF.

V usage is TRBV7-3 and J usage is TRBJ1-2; D not resolved. V was cut by 0 bases and J by 3 bases, with 5 bases left in between. Germline V gene sequence: CDR1 SGHTA, CDR2 FQGTGA. CDR3 length: 13 residues. The CDR3 coding sequence is TGTGCCAGCAGCTTAACAGGGCACTATGGCTACACCTTC. This encodes CASSLTGHYGYTF.

The chain employs TRBV6-1 and TRBJ1-1; weak D call: TRBD1 (6 bases). Trimming stripped 6 bases from V and 1 base from J, with 9 bases between. CDR3 length equals 13 residues. The germline V gene encodes CDR1 MNHNS and CDR2 SASEGT. The CDR3, as DNA: TGTGCCAGCAGCCGACAGGAGAACACTGAAGCTTTCTTT. It codes for CASSRQENTEAFF.

The J gene is TRBJ1-3, the V gene TRBV7-9; D is ambiguous. V was pared by 6 bases and J by 0 bases, with 12 bases between. The CDR3 covers 15 residues. Per the germline V gene, CDR1 is SEHNR and CDR2 is FQNEAQ (reference sequence). The CDR3 DNA reads TGTGCCAGCAGTACCGACCGGGCCTCTGGAAACACCATATATTTT. Translating gives CASSTDRASGNTIYF.

The chain has TRBV20-1 and TRBJ2-7; D gene unclear. The V gene's germline CDR1 is DFQATT and CDR2 SNEGSKA (reference sequence). The V end was cut by 3 bases, the J end by 0 bases, with 9 bases between. CDR3 length: 13 amino acids. The CDR3 nucleotides are TGCAGTGCTAGCTCGCAGACCTCCTACGAGCAGTACGTC. Protein: CSASSQTSYEQYV.

The chain is built from TRBV20-1 and TRBJ2-3, with 10 bases aligning to TRBD2. CDR3 length: 13 residues. The germline CDR1 and CDR2 sequences are DFQATT and SNEGSKA (reference sequence). V was pared by 6 bases and J by 7 bases, with 7 bases of the junction left unmatched. The CDR3 protein is CSARGTSVYTQYF. CDR3 nucleotides: TGCAGTGCCCGCGGGACTAGCGTTTATACGCAGTATTTT.

CDR3 residues: CASSKSSQGSGNTIYF. The CDR3 DNA is TGTGCCAGCAGCAAATCCTCACAGGGCTCTGGAAACACCATATATTTT. The V call is TRBV21-1, the J call TRBJ1-3. TRBV21-1 is noted as a pseudogene. The CDR3 extends over 16 amino acids.

This clonotype came up a few times. This sequence joins TRBV29-1 and TRBJ2-7; D unresolved. Trimming removed 5 bases from V and 1 base from J, with 12 bases in between. The CDR3 has 13 residues. Per germline, CDR1 SQVTM and CDR2 ANQGSEA. The CDR3 DNA follows: TGCAGCGTTTATGGTCGTGGGTCCTACGAGCAGTACTTC. Translated, it gives CSVYGRGSYEQYF.

The CDR3 coding sequence is TGCAGTGCCGGTCCCCCCCTGAGACTACGGGGCCAAGAGACCCAGTACTTC. Its protein is CSAGPPLRLRGQETQYF. The genes are TRBV20-1 and TRBJ2-5, with a weak D call TRBD2 (5 bases). The CDR3 loop spans 17 amino acids. Per germline, CDR1 DFQATT and CDR2 SNEGSKA (reference sequence). V dropped 6 bases and J dropped 1 base, with 24 bases sitting between them.

The chain recombines TRBV7-8 with TRBJ1-5; the D is unclear. Between the trimmed V and J ends, which lost 5 bases and 6 bases, there was a span of 11 bases. Germline V gene data show CDR1 as SGHVS and CDR2 as FQNEAQ. This CDR3 region has 13 residues. CDR3 nucleotide sequence: TGTGCCAGCAGCAAACCCCCAGGTCAGCCCCAGCATTTT. Translation: CASSKPPGQPQHF.

The rearrangement uses TRBV12-3 or TRBV12-4 and TRBJ2-3; 7 nucleotides agree with TRBD2. The trim removed 3 bases at V and 0 bases at J, leaving 6 bases unmatched. The CDR3 is 16 amino acids. This CDR3 is CASSLGGITSTDTQYF. The CDR3 DNA reads TGTGCCAGCAGTTTGGGGGGGATAACTAGCACAGATACGCAGTATTTT.

The rearrangement links TRBV4-1 to TRBJ1-5, with no clear D. The length of the CDR3 is 15 residues. The germline CDR1 and CDR2 sequences are MGHRA and YSYEKL. The ends were cut back, 0 bases at V and 0 bases at J, with 6 bases in the middle. CDR3 nucleotide sequence: TGCGCCAGCAGCCAAGAGTCGGTTAGCAATCAGCCCCAGCATTTT. Its translation: CASSQESVSNQPQHF.

This clonotype was found once. The V and J genes are TRBV2 and TRBJ1-1; no reliable D call. The V end lost 5 bases, the J end lost 5 bases, and 15 bases lay between the germline ends. The germline V gene encodes CDR1 SNHLY and CDR2 FYNNEI. This CDR3 has 14 residues. The CDR3 bases are TGTGCCAGCAGTCCTGAGGGTTTGCGAACTGAAGCTTTCTTT. Its protein product is CASSPEGLRTEAFF.

The CDR3 DNA sequence: TGTGCCAGCTCACCCGTGGGCGGGACAGGGACACACGAGCAGTACTTC. Amino acids: CASSPVGGTGTHEQYF. V is TRBV18 and J is TRBJ2-7; TRBD1 matches at 9 bases. Germline CDR1 KGHSH, CDR2 LQKENI. The CDR3 spans 16 residues. The trim removed 3 bases at V and 5 bases at J, leaving 11 bases unmatched.

This clonotype turned up a few times. The rearrangement uses TRBV29-1 and TRBJ2-1; 7 positions match TRBD1. The J segment lost 5 bases and the V segment lost 7 bases, leaving 5 bases of the junction unmatched. The CDR3 totals 12 residues. The V gene's germline CDR1 is SQVTM and CDR2 ANQGSEA. CDR3: CSAKQGNNEQFF. CDR3 DNA: TGCAGCGCCAAACAGGGGAACAATGAGCAGTTCTTC.

The chain employs TRBV5-1 and TRBJ2-1, with no clear D. V was shortened by 4 bases and J by 3 bases, with 8 bases between the two germline ends. This CDR3 is built from 13 residues. The germline V gene has CDR1 SGHRS and CDR2 YFSETQ. The CDR3 region has the DNA TGCGCCAGCAGCCCCCAGATCTACAATGAGCAGTTCTTC. Amino acid sequence: CASSPQIYNEQFF.